Listed below are T cell receptor beta chains from one sample, sequenced in a study of STAT3 mutations in large granular lymphocyte leukemia. The repertoire was sequenced with immunoSEQ multiplex PCR; TCRdb's copy has only in-frame clones and lacks some. The table records approximately 42,000 clones, about 81% of them present only once. What was sequenced was PBMCs. The source is a human donor with T large granular lymphocyte leukemia. Some clones in this sample may be carry-over from other donors' samples. CDR3s include the opening cysteine and the closing phenylalanine or tryptophan. D genes are given only for firm matches.

v_gene: TRBV5-6
j_gene: TRBJ1-2
d_gene: -
CDR3aa: CASSSTGVNGYTF
CDR3nt: TGTGCCAGCAGCTCGACAGGCGTAAATGGCTACACCTTC

v_gene: TRBV28
j_gene: TRBJ1-6
d_gene: -
CDR3aa: CASSPLGGNDSPLHF
CDR3nt: TGTGCCAGCAGTCCCCTGGGGGGCAATGATTCACCCCTCCACTTT

v_gene: TRBV10-3
j_gene: TRBJ2-3
d_gene: TRBD2
CDR3aa: CAISESSGGGDTQYF
CDR3nt: TGTGCCATCAGTGAGTCCAGCGGGGGAGGAGATACGCAGTATTTT

v_gene: TRBV7-9
j_gene: TRBJ1-2
d_gene: -
CDR3aa: CASSLTMNYGYTF
CDR3nt: TGTGCCAGCAGCTTAACCATGAACTATGGCTACACCTTC

v_gene: TRBV11-1
j_gene: TRBJ2-2
d_gene: TRBD1
CDR3aa: CASSLRTGANTGELFF
CDR3nt: TGTGCCAGCAGCCTAAGGACAGGGGCGAACACCGGGGAGCTGTTTTTT

v_gene: TRBV6-1
j_gene: TRBJ1-5
d_gene: -
CDR3aa: CASRESGRQPQHF
CDR3nt: TGTGCCAGCAGAGAGTCCGGACGTCAGCCCCAGCATTTT

v_gene: TRBV6-5
j_gene: TRBJ2-7
d_gene: -
CDR3aa: CASSYSGYSYEQYF
CDR3nt: TGTGCCAGCAGTTACTCAGGGTATTCCTACGAGCAGTACTTC

v_gene: TRBV5-5
j_gene: TRBJ2-3
d_gene: -
CDR3aa: CASSLVAGFGTDTQYF
CDR3nt: TGTGCCAGCAGCTTGGTCGCAGGTTTCGGCACAGATACGCAGTATTTT

v_gene: TRBV5-4
j_gene: TRBJ1-3
d_gene: -
CDR3aa: CASSLAGRGSGNTIYF
CDR3nt: TGTGCCAGCAGCTTGGCCGGAAGGGGGTCTGGAAACACCATATATTTT

v_gene: TRBV15
j_gene: TRBJ1-2
d_gene: -
CDR3aa: CATSRGGGDYGYTF
CDR3nt: TGTGCCACCAGCAGAGGAGGGGGGGACTATGGCTACACCTTC

v_gene: TRBV5-4
j_gene: TRBJ1-1
d_gene: TRBD1
CDR3aa: CASSLATGGNTEAFF
CDR3nt: TGTGCCAGCAGCTTGGCTACAGGGGGCAACACTGAAGCTTTCTTT